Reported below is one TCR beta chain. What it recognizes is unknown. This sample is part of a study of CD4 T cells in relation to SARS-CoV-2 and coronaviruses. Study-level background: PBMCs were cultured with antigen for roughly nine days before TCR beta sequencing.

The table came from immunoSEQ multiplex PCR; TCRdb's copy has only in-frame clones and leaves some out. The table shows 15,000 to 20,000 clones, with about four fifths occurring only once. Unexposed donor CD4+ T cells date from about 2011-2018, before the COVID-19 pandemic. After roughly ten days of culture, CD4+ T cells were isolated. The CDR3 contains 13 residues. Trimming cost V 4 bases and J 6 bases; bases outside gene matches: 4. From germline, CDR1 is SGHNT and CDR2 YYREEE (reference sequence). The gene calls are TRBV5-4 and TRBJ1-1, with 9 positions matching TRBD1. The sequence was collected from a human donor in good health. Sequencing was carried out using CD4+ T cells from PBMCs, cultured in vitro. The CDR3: CASSRDRESEAFF. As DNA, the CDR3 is TGTGCCAGCAGCCGGGACAGGGAGTCTGAAGCTTTCTTT.